Below are 6 T cell receptor beta chains sequenced from a single sample in a study of CD8+ T cells in alopecia areata. RNA was isolated and reverse transcribed to cDNA, the sequencing template. The protocol was immunoSEQ multiplex PCR, while the TCRdb copy is restricted to in-frame clones and leaves out a portion. The table includes 130,000 to 150,000 clones, roughly 60% detected once. Input material: CD8+ T cells sorted from blood. These receptors were collected from a human donor in good health.

This clone has just a few counts. The chain carries TRBV2 and TRBJ2-7, with D possibly called TRBD1 or TRBD2 (6 bases each). Trimming took off 10 bases at V and 2 bases at J, with 24 bases between the two ends. Germline values: CDR1 SNHLY, CDR2 FYNNEI. The CDR3 is 16 amino acids. CDR3 sequence reads: CAINHGGPLIPYEQYF. The CDR3 DNA is TGTGCCATCAATCACGGGGGCCCCCTCATTCCCTACGAGCAGTACTTC.

This clone was recorded a few times. J is TRBJ2-7 and V is TRBV29-1; D perhaps matches TRBD2 (5 bases). In germline, CDR1 is SQVTM, CDR2 ANQGSEA. The CDR3 contains 15 residues. V was cut by 6 bases and J by 2 bases, with 20 bases left in between. The chain's CDR3 is CSVVPEGSVAYEQYF. For the CDR3, the DNA is TGCAGCGTAGTCCCTGAGGGTTCCGTGGCCTACGAGCAGTACTTC.

CDR3 region: CASSSAGSGSSYEQYF. The DNA for the CDR3 is TGTGCCAGCAGCTCCGCAGGTAGCGGGAGCTCCTACGAGCAGTACTTC. The rearrangement uses TRBV11-2 and TRBJ2-7; 9 bases are a match to TRBD2. CDR1 and CDR2 (germline): SGHAT, FQNNGV. The CDR3 contains 16 residues. The V gene end was trimmed by 4 bases and the J gene end by 0 bases; junction bases not matched to a gene: 7.

The rearrangement links TRBV6-1 to TRBJ1-1; the D is unclear. CDR1 and CDR2 from the germline V gene are MNHNS and SASEGT. Trimming took off 2 bases at V and 0 bases at J, with 19 bases between the two ends. The CDR3 consists of 18 residues. DNA for the CDR3: TGTGCCAGCAGTGAACGGACGATAGCGTCTCATATGAACACTGAAGCTTTCTTT. It yields the protein CASSERTIASHMNTEAFF.

This clone was recorded a few times. This chain joins TRBV28 and TRBJ2-7; TRBD1 or TRBD2 may be the D gene (6 bases each). V was pared by 3 bases and J by 5 bases, with 11 bases between. Germline V gene sequence: CDR1 MDHEN, CDR2 SYDVKM. The CDR3 runs to 13 residues. For the CDR3, the DNA is TGTGCCAGCAGTTTGGGGGGCTTGGACGAGCAGTACTTC. This gives the protein CASSLGGLDEQYF.

This clone was found a few times. The genes are TRBV29-1 and TRBJ2-1; 9 bases fit TRBD2. Germline trimming cut 3 bases from V and 8 bases from J; bases unmatched to any gene: 11. The CDR3 is 15 amino acids. Per the germline V gene, CDR1 is SQVTM and CDR2 is ANQGSEA. The CDR3 sequence is CSVEPPGLASDEQFF. CDR3 DNA: TGCAGCGTTGAGCCCCCGGGACTAGCTAGCGATGAGCAGTTCTTC.